The 16 T cell receptor beta chains below come from one sample, sequenced in a study of blood T cell repertoires in COVID-19. TCRdb's table, derived via immunoSEQ multiplex PCR, lists solely in-frame clones and lacks some. Here the sample spans about 82,000 clones, 70% to 90% being singletons. The sequencing sample was made of peripheral blood. The source is an elderly man with active or convalescent COVID-19.

The chain's CDR3 is CASSKVPGQGDYEQYV. The CDR3 nucleotides read TGTGCCAGCAGCAAAGTTCCGGGACAGGGGGACTACGAGCAGTACGTC. This chain links TRBV21-1 with TRBJ2-7; the table's D call, TRBD1, has no DNA check behind it. TRBV21-1 is a documented pseudogene. This CDR3 is 16 amino acids long.

J is TRBJ2-5 and V is TRBV15; D is possibly TRBD2 (6 bases). CDR1 is LNHNV, CDR2 YYDKDF, per germline (reference sequence). The V end was cut by 3 bases, the J end by 5 bases, with 13 bases between. The CDR3 has 14 amino acids. The CDR3 here is CATSRARGWETQYF. The CDR3 nucleotides read TGTGCCACCAGCAGGGCCCGGGGGTGGGAGACCCAGTACTTC.

This clone was seen a few times. This chain links TRBV19 with TRBJ2-1, with 12 bases lining up with TRBD2. Germline CDR1 reads LNHDA; CDR2 reads SQIVND (reference sequence). This CDR3 is 14 amino acids long. J gave up 6 bases and V 9 bases, and 6 bases lay outside the gene matches. The CDR3 protein is CASHGLAGPNEQFF. In DNA, the CDR3 is TGTGCCAGCCACGGACTAGCGGGACCCAATGAGCAGTTCTTC.

This chain connects TRBV6-5 to TRBJ2-3, with TRBD2 identical over 7 bases. This CDR3 has 14 amino acids. V shed 6 bases, J shed 5 bases, and the junction held 8 bases outside the gene matches. CDR1 and CDR2 from the germline V gene are MNHEY and SVGAGI. This chain's CDR3 is CASRRERELDTQYF. DNA of the CDR3: TGTGCCAGCAGAAGAGAGCGGGAACTAGATACGCAGTATTTT.

To note about this clone: Other DNA sequences of this sample code for an identical CDR3. The chain carries TRBV18 and TRBJ1-4; 11 bases fit TRBD1. This CDR3 is 19 amino acids long. Germline V CDR1 and CDR2: KGHSH, LQKENI. V gave up 1 base and J gave up 10 bases; unmatched junction bases: 17. The CDR3 protein is CASSPLRDRGRSLSGKLFF. CDR3 DNA sequence: TGTGCCAGCTCACCACTTCGGGACAGGGGGAGATCATTATCTGGAAAACTGTTTTTT.

The chain uses TRBV5-4 and TRBJ2-2; D might be TRBD2 (5 bases). Germline CDR1 reads SGHNT; CDR2 reads YYREEE (reference sequence). CDR3 size: 12 residues. V lost 7 bases and J 6 bases, leaving 10 bases between the germline ends. In nucleotides, the CDR3 is TGTGCCAGCCGGGGTGTGGCCGGGGAGCTGTTTTTT. Its translation: CASRGVAGELFF.

This clone is a singleton in its sample. The V and J genes are TRBV5-8 and TRBJ2-1; D not certain. CDR1 is SGHTS and CDR2 is YDEGEE in the germline V gene. The CDR3 runs to 14 residues. V was trimmed by 3 bases and J by 7 bases, leaving 14 bases between them. CDR3 coding DNA: TGTGCCAGCAGCTCCAAATACCAGGCAAATGAGCAGTTCTTC. Translating it yields CASSSKYQANEQFF. Variable domain in full (rest from reference TRBV5-8 and TRBJ2-1): EAGVTQSPTHLIKTRGQQATLRCSPISGHTSVYWYQQALGLGLQFLLWYDEGEERNRGNFPPRFSGRQFPNYSSELNVNALELEDSALYLCASSSKYQANEQFFGPGTRLTVL.

The chain is built from TRBV5-1 and TRBJ2-2; D unresolved. Germline V gene data show CDR1 as SGHRS and CDR2 as YFSETQ. The CDR3 loop spans 13 amino acids. The germline V and J ends were trimmed by 0 bases and 5 bases, with 5 bases remaining between them. CDR3 nucleotides: TGCGCCAGCAGCTTGGCTATGACCGGGGAGCTGTTTTTT. It codes for CASSLAMTGELFF.

V and J are TRBV7-2 and TRBJ2-2, with D perhaps TRBD1 (6 bases). Trimming removed 6 bases from V and 6 bases from J, with 11 bases in between. From germline, CDR1 is SGHTA and CDR2 FQGNSA. The CDR3 sequence is 13 residues long. The CDR3 spells CASSPTGPGELFF. The CDR3 bases are TGTGCCAGCAGTCCGACAGGTCCCGGGGAGCTGTTTTTT.

This sequence joins TRBV18 and TRBJ2-1, with 10 bases lining up with TRBD2. The CDR3 is made up of 15 amino acids. Trimming removed 3 bases from V and 3 bases from J; junction bases left unmatched: 2. CDR1 and CDR2 (germline): KGHSH, LQKENI. The CDR3 protein is CASSPSSGSYNEQFF. For the CDR3, the DNA is TGTGCCAGCTCACCCTCTAGCGGGAGCTACAATGAGCAGTTCTTC.

V and J are TRBV6-1 and TRBJ1-5; D remains ambiguous. V shed 2 bases and J shed 1 base, with 6 bases lying between them. This CDR3 spans 14 amino acids. Per germline, CDR1 MNHNS and CDR2 SASEGT. CDR3 nucleotide sequence: TGTGCCAGCAGTGAATACCAGAGCAATCAGCCCCAGCATTTT. This encodes CASSEYQSNQPQHF.

The V call is TRBV12-3 or TRBV12-4, the J call TRBJ1-1, with TRBD1 matching over 8 bases. With 5 bases clipped from V and 6 bases from J, the junction kept 5 bases outside the gene matches. This CDR3 spans 13 amino acids. CDR3 DNA: TGTGCCAGCAGTCCCAGGGGGCCGGCTGAAGCTTTCTTT. This codes for CASSPRGPAEAFF.

The rearrangement uses TRBV7-9 and TRBJ1-1, with D unresolved. Germline V gene data show CDR1 as SEHNR and CDR2 as FQNEAQ (reference sequence). V was cut by 1 base and J by 0 bases, with 6 bases left in between. CDR3 length equals 14 residues. This CDR3 is CASSLVSVNTEAFF. The CDR3 nucleotides are TGTGCCAGCAGCTTAGTATCGGTGAACACTGAAGCTTTCTTT.

The CDR3 loop is CASSLGTGNSNQPQHF. The CDR3, as DNA: TGTGCCAGCAGTTTGGGGACAGGGAATAGCAATCAGCCCCAGCATTTT. The chain joins TRBV6-5 to TRBJ1-5; 9 positions match TRBD1. From germline, CDR1 is MNHEY and CDR2 SVGAGI. CDR3 size: 16 residues. Unmatched junction bases numbered 4, after V lost 4 bases and J lost 0 bases.

The V call is TRBV5-1, the J call TRBJ1-4; D gene unclear. CDR1 is SGHRS, CDR2 YFSETQ, per germline. Deletions cut 2 bases from V and 8 bases from J, with 16 bases between. CDR3 size: 15 residues. Written as DNA, the CDR3 is TGCGCCAGCAGCTTACTTTCTAACGCGGAGGAAAAACTGTTTTTT. Translation gives CASSLLSNAEEKLFF.

This sequence joins TRBV10-2 and TRBJ1-6; D not resolved. V was trimmed by 3 bases and J by 9 bases, leaving 9 bases between them. CDR3 size: 13 residues. Per the germline V gene, CDR1 is WSHSY and CDR2 is SAAADI. The CDR3 loop is CASSDTGFSPLHF. For the CDR3, the DNA is TGCGCCAGCAGTGATACGGGTTTTTCACCCCTCCACTTT.